This TCR beta chain emerged from a study of blood T cells in healthy people across ages. Whole-study results and caveats: Since the PBMCs were unsorted, naive and antigen-experienced cells could not be conclusively compared. Long-lived donors carried more naive CD4+ cells and greater diversity than aged donors. Naive T cell percentage strongly correlated with TCR beta diversity.

The CDR3 is 13 amino acids. Between the trimmed V and J ends, which lost 7 bases and 2 bases, there was a span of 15 bases. Germline V CDR1 and CDR2: SQVTM, ANQGSEA. The authors extracted at least 6 micrograms of total RNA per sample. Alongside a J-beta primer mix, a sample-barcoded 5' primer served in a second PCR lasting 7 to 11 cycles. TCRdb reprocessed the 5' RACE reads with MiXCR, giving one entry per CDR3 protein. The table lists about 1.6 million distinct CDR3 sequences, approximately 32% of them singletons. In its sample, this clonotype was seen many times. The antigen remains unidentified. Sequences were obtained from blood. The origin of this receptor is a woman aged 25 to 39 in good health. The chain is built from TRBV29-1 and TRBJ2-7; a possible D gene is TRBD1 (5 bases). The CDR3 sequence is CSAKTVNPYEQYF. CDR3 DNA: TGCAGCGCTAAGACAGTTAACCCCTACGAGCAGTACTTC.